The 6 T cell receptor beta chains below were found in one sample sequenced in a study of cytomegalovirus exposure and HLA in healthy donors. In the PCR, 60 Vbeta and 13 Jbeta primers were used. Clones were sequenced by immunoSEQ multiplex PCR, and TCRdb holds only the in-frame ones, with some missing. The table shows around 160,000 clones, with 70% to 80% occurring only once. Sequencing was carried out using PBMCs. Receptors originate from a male donor in good health and CMV-seronegative.

V is TRBV5-4 and J is TRBJ2-5; 7 positions match TRBD1. CDR3 size: 12 residues. Per the germline V gene, CDR1 is SGHNT and CDR2 is YYREEE (reference sequence). With 3 bases clipped from V and 9 bases from J, the junction kept 5 bases outside the gene matches. The CDR3 DNA reads TGTGCCAGCAGCTGGGACAGTTGGCCCCAGTACTTC. Its protein is CASSWDSWPQYF. Combining the CDR3 with reference TRBV5-4 and TRBJ2-5 gives the whole variable domain ETGVTQSPTHLIKTRGQQVTLRCSSQSGHNTVSWYQQALGQGPQFIFQYYREEENGRGNFPPRFSGLQFPNYSSELNVNALELDDSALYLCASSWDSWPQYFGPGTRLLVL.

The CDR3 region has the DNA TGTGCCAGCACCCTTTTCACGGGGATGAACACTGAAGCTTTCTTT. Translated: CASTLFTGMNTEAFF. The rearrangement joins TRBV28 to TRBJ1-1, with unresolved D. Germline V gene lookup returns CDR1 MDHEN and CDR2 SYDVKM. This CDR3 comprises 15 residues. V was trimmed by 7 bases and J by 0 bases, leaving 15 bases between them.

This chain's CDR3 is CASSPPYSRNTEAFF. CDR3 coding DNA: TGTGCCAGCTCACCACCGTACAGCCGGAACACTGAAGCTTTCTTT. The chain employs TRBV18 and TRBJ1-1; D unresolved. Germline V gene lookup returns CDR1 KGHSH and CDR2 LQKENI. With 0 bases removed from V and 1 base from J, the gap between germline ends came to 9 bases. This CDR3 has 15 residues.

This clone has more than one count but fewer than ten. The sample holds other DNA sequences that translate to the same CDR3. This rearrangement joins TRBV30 to TRBJ1-1; D is unresolved. The germline V and J ends were trimmed by 0 bases and 4 bases, with 6 bases remaining between them. CDR1 and CDR2 (germline): GTSNPN, SVGIG (reference sequence). The CDR3 has 12 residues. CDR3 sequence reads: CAWSVQSTEAFF. CDR3 in DNA: TGTGCCTGGAGTGTACAGAGCACTGAAGCTTTCTTT.

The CDR3 sequence is CASSLRESRGDTQYF. CDR3 bases: TGTGCCAGCAGCTTAAGGGAGAGTCGGGGAGATACGCAGTATTTT. The chain combines TRBV13 with TRBJ2-3, with D perhaps matching TRBD2 (5 bases). The length of the CDR3 is 15 residues. Per the germline V gene, CDR1 is PRHDT and CDR2 is FYEKMQ (reference sequence). The V end lost 2 bases, the J end lost 5 bases, and 14 bases lay between the germline ends.

The J gene is TRBJ2-5, the V gene TRBV2; 14 nucleotides align to TRBD2. The CDR3 is 15 residues long. V lost 6 bases, J lost 5 bases, and 5 bases stayed unmatched. Germline V lookup: CDR1 SNHLY, CDR2 FYNNEI. The CDR3 protein is CASSPTSGGAETQYF. In DNA, the CDR3 is TGTGCCAGCAGCCCGACTAGCGGGGGGGCGGAGACCCAGTACTTC.